This TCR beta chain was found in a study of T cells after yellow fever vaccination. In its sample, this clonotype was seen a few times. MiXCR, applied by TCRdb to the 5' RACE reads, yields one record per CDR3 protein. This sample has 140,000 to 150,000 distinct CDR3 sequences, with roughly 6.7% found just once. The V gene lost 4 bases and the J gene lost 7 bases, with 14 bases spanning the gap. This CDR3 has 13 residues. Germline lookup yields CDR1 SGHNT and CDR2 YYREEE (reference sequence). The TCR originated in a man aged 25 to 40 who received the YFV17D yellow fever vaccine. Material: CD4+ T cells sorted from PBMCs, obtained 10 days after the yellow fever booster vaccination. The genes are TRBV5-4 and TRBJ1-2, with D possibly TRBD1 on 5 matching bases. CDR3 nucleotides: TGTGCCAGCAGCACTGACAGCTATGGTGGCTACACCTTC. It yields the protein CASSTDSYGGYTF.